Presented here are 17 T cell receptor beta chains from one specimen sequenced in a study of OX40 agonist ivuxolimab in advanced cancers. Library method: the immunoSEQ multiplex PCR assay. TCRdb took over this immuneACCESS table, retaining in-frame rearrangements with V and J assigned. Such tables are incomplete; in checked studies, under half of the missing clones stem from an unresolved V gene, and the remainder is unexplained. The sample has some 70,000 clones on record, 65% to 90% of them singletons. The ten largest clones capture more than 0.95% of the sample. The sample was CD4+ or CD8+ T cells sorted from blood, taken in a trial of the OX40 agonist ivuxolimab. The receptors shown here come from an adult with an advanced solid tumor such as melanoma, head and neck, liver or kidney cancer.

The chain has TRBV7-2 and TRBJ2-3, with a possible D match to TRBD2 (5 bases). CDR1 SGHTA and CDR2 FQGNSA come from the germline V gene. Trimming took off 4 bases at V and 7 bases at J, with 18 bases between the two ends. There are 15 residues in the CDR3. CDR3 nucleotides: TGTGCCAGCAGCTCATCCCTAGCAGTCCTGAATACGCAGTATTTT. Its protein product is CASSSSLAVLNTQYF.

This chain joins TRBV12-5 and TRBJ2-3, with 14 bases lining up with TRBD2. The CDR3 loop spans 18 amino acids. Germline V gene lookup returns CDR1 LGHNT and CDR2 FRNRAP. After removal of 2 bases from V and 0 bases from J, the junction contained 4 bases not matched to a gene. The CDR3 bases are TGTGCTAGTGGTTTGCCCCGGACTAGCGGGGGGAGCACAGATACGCAGTATTTT. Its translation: CASGLPRTSGGSTDTQYF. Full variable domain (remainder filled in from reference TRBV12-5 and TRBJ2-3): DARVTQTPRHKVTEMGQEVTMRCQPILGHNTVFWYRQTMMQGLELLAYFRNRAPLDDSGMPKDRFSAEMPDATLATLKIQPSEPRDSAVYFCASGLPRTSGGSTDTQYFGPGTRLTVL.

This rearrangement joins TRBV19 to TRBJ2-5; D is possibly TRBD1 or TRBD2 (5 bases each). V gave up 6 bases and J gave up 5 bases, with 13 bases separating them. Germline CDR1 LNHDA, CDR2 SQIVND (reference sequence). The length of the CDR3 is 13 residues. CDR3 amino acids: CASRGRRRETQYF. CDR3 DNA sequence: TGTGCCAGTAGGGGACGGCGCCGGGAGACCCAGTACTTC. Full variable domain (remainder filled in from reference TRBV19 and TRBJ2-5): DGGITQSPKYLFRKEGQNVTLSCEQNLNHDAMYWYRQDPGQGLRLIYYSQIVNDFQKGDIAEGYSVSREKKESFPLTVTSAQKNPTAFYLCASRGRRRETQYFGPGTRLLVL.

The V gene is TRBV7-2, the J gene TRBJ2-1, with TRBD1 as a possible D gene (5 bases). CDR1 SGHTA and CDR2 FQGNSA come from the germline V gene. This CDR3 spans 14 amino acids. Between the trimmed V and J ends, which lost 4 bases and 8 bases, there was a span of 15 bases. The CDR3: CASSYQGRVDEQFF. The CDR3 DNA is TGTGCCAGCAGCTACCAGGGTAGGGTCGATGAGCAGTTCTTC.

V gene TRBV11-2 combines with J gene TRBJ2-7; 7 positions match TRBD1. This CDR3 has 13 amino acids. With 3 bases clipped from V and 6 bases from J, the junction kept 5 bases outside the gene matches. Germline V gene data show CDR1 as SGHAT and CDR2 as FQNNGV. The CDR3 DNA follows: TGTGCCAGCAGCTTGAGACAGGGCGGCGAGCAGTACTTC. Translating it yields CASSLRQGGEQYF.

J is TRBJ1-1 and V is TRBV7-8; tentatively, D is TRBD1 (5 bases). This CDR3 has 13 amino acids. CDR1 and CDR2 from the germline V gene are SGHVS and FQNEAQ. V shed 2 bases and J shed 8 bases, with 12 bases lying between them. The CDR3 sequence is CASSLLGRQEAFF. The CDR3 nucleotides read TGTGCCAGCAGCTTACTAGGTCGACAGGAAGCTTTCTTT.

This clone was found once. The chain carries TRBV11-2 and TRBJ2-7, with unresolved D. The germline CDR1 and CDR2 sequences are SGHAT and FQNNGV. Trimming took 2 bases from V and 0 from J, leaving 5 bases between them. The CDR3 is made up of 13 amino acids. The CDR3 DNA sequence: TGTGCCAGCAGCTTACCCAGCTCCTACGAGCAGTACTTC. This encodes CASSLPSSYEQYF.

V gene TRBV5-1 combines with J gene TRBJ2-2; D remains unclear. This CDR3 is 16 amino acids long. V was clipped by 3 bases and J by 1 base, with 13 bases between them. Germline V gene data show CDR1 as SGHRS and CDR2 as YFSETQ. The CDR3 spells CASSSTSGLNTGELFF. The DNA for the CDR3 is TGCGCCAGCAGCTCTACATCGGGTCTGAACACCGGGGAGCTGTTTTTT.

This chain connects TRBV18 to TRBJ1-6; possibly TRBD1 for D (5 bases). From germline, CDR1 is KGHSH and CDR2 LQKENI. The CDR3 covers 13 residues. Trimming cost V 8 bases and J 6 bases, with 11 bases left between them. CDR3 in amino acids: CASNFDSNSPLHF. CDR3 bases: TGTGCCAGCAATTTCGACAGTAATTCACCCCTCCACTTT.

Here the CDR3 reads CASSEAWPDEQFF. In DNA, the CDR3 is TGTGCCAGCAGTGAAGCTTGGCCCGATGAGCAGTTCTTC. The chain recombines TRBV2 with TRBJ2-1; D is unresolved. The CDR3 is 13 residues long. The V gene's germline CDR1 is SNHLY and CDR2 FYNNEI. Trimming pared 0 bases from V and 8 bases from J, leaving 8 bases between.

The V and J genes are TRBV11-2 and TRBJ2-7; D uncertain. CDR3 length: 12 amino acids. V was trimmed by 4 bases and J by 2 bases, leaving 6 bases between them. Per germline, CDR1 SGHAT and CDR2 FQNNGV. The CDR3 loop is CASSSTPYEQYF. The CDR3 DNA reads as TGTGCCAGCAGCTCTACCCCCTACGAGCAGTACTTC.

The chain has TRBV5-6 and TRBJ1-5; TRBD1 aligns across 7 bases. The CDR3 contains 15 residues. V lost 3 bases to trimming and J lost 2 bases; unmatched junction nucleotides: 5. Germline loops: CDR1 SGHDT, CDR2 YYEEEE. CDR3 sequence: CASSWRQGGNQPQHF. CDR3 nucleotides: TGTGCCAGCAGCTGGAGACAGGGCGGCAATCAGCCCCAGCATTTT. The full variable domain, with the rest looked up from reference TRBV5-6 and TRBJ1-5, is DAGVTQSPTHLIKTRGQQVTLRCSPKSGHDTVSWYQQALGQGPQFIFQYYEEEERQRGNFPDRFSGHQFPNYSSELNVNALLLGDSALYLCASSWRQGGNQPQHFGDGTRLSIL.

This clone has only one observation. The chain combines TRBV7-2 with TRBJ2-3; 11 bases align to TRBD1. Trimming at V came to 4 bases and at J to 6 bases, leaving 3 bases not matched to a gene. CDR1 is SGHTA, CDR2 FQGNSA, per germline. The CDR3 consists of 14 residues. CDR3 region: CASSSWDRGDTQYF. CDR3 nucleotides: TGTGCCAGCAGCTCCTGGGACAGGGGGGATACGCAGTATTTT.

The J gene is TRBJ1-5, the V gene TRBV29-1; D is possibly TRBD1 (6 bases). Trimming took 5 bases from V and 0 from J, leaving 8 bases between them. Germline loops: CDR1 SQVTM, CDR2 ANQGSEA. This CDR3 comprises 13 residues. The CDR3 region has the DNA TGCAGCGTTTCACAGGGTAGCAATCAGCCCCAGCATTTT. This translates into CSVSQGSNQPQHF.

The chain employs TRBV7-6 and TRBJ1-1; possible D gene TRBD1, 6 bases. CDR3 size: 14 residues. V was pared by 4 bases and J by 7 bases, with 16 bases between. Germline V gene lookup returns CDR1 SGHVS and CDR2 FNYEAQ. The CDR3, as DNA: TGTGCCAGCAGCTCGGCCCCGGGGGGCAGTGAAGCTTTCTTT. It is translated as CASSSAPGGSEAFF.

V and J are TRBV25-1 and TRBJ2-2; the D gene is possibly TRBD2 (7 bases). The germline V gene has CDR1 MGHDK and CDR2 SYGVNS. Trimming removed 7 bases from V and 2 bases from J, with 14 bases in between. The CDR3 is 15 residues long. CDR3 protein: CASTKGGGNTGELFF. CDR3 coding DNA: TGTGCCAGCACCAAGGGGGGGGGAAACACCGGGGAGCTGTTTTTT.

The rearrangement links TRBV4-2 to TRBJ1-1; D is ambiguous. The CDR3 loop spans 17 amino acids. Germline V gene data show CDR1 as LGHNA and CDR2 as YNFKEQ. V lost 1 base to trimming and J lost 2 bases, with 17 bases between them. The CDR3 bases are TGTGCCAGCAGCCAAGTTAAAGTAGGCAGTCGAAACACTGAAGCTTTCTTT. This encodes CASSQVKVGSRNTEAFF.